The T cell receptor beta chain under discussion was sequenced for a study of cytomegalovirus exposure and HLA in healthy donors. The study, taken as a whole, reports: Information on immune exposure was restricted to one variable (CMV serostatus). Sequencing artifact likely explains a cluster of highly shared sequence variants.

In the PCR, 60 Vbeta and 13 Jbeta primers were used. Using immunoSEQ multiplex PCR, the repertoire was profiled, and TCRdb retains in-frame clones only, with some absent. This sample has 75,000 to 100,000 clones, with roughly 70% found just once. Regarding this clone: Its antigen is not identified.

This sequence originates from a male donor in good health and CMV-seronegative. The sequenced material came from PBMCs.

CDR3 region: CASSQEGRGLRETQYF. CDR3 in DNA: TGCGCCAGCAGCCAAGAAGGGAGGGGCCTCAGAGAGACCCAGTACTTC. V usage is TRBV4-1 and J usage is TRBJ2-5, with 7 bases identical to TRBD2. This CDR3 has 16 amino acids. Germline lookup yields CDR1 MGHRA and CDR2 YSYEKL. Trimming took 0 bases from V and 4 from J; bases not matched to a gene: 8.